These T cell receptor beta chains were read from a single sample in a study of TIL therapy for anti-PD-1-resistant metastatic lung cancer. Profiling relied on immunoSEQ multiplex PCR, and the TCRdb table lists in-frame clones only, not all of them. Seen here are 95,000 or so clones, about three fifths observed once, and the top ten hold 9.5% to 12%. Specimen: tumor tissue, collected at baseline. These receptor sequences come from a person aged 25-79 years with non-small cell lung cancer. Each CDR3 is given with its conserved first and last residue. D genes are given only for firm matches. Rows give clone size only sometimes, using once, few, many, or a class for an expanded clone.

v_call: TRBV7-2; clone_size: -; j_call: TRBJ2-2; d_call: -; cdr3_nt: TGTGCCAGCAGCTTAGGCGGCTCTGCGAACACCGGGGAGCTGTTTTTT; cdr3_aa: CASSLGGSANTGELFF
v_call: TRBV4-3; clone_size: -; j_call: TRBJ2-3; d_call: TRBD2; cdr3_nt: TGCGCCAGCAGCTTTAGCGGGGGGGCGGGAGATACGCAGTATTTT; cdr3_aa: CASSFSGGAGDTQYF
v_call: TRBV6-5; clone_size: -; j_call: TRBJ1-5; d_call: -; cdr3_nt: TGTGCCAGCAGTTACTCCGGCAGTAATAATCAGCCCCAGCATTTT; cdr3_aa: CASSYSGSNNQPQHF
v_call: TRBV5-1; clone_size: -; j_call: TRBJ1-1; d_call: -; cdr3_nt: TGCGCCAGCAGCTTTGAGGGTAGCACTGAAGCTTTCTTT; cdr3_aa: CASSFEGSTEAFF
v_call: TRBV5-6; clone_size: -; j_call: TRBJ2-7; d_call: -; cdr3_nt: TGTGCCAGCAGCTTGGCGGGGCTCCTCGAGCAGTACTTC; cdr3_aa: CASSLAGLLEQYF
v_call: TRBV7-2; clone_size: -; j_call: TRBJ2-5; d_call: TRBD2; cdr3_nt: TGTGCCAGCAGCTTAGGGGTAGCGGGAGGGCGCTTACAAGAGACCCAGTACTTC; cdr3_aa: CASSLGVAGGRLQETQYF
v_call: TRBV15; clone_size: -; j_call: TRBJ2-2; d_call: -; cdr3_nt: TGTGCCACCAGCAGCCTTGAGGACGGGGAGCTGTTTTTT; cdr3_aa: CATSSLEDGELFF
v_call: TRBV19; clone_size: -; j_call: TRBJ2-1; d_call: TRBD2; cdr3_nt: TGTGCCAGTACTCAGGGACTAGCGGGGGAGTTTACCTCCTACAATGAGCAGTTCTTC; cdr3_aa: CASTQGLAGEFTSYNEQFF
v_call: TRBV20-1; clone_size: once; j_call: TRBJ2-7; d_call: -; cdr3_nt: TGCAGTGCTGGACCAATAGACGAGCAGTACTTC; cdr3_aa: CSAGPIDEQYF
v_call: TRBV13; clone_size: few; j_call: TRBJ2-3; d_call: -; cdr3_nt: TGTGCCAGCAGCTTATGGCTGGGGGAGGCAGATACGCAGTATTTT; cdr3_aa: CASSLWLGEADTQYF
v_call: TRBV19; clone_size: -; j_call: TRBJ2-1; d_call: TRBD2; cdr3_nt: TGTGCCAGTACCACTAGCGGGGACCACTTTGGGGGAAATGAGCAGTTCTTC; cdr3_aa: CASTTSGDHFGGNEQFF
v_call: TRBV6-6; clone_size: few; j_call: TRBJ2-2; d_call: TRBD1; cdr3_nt: TGTGCCACCGTCGCGACAGGGAGCACCGGGGAGCTGTTTTTT; cdr3_aa: CATVATGSTGELFF
v_call: TRBV7-9; clone_size: -; j_call: TRBJ1-6; d_call: TRBD1; cdr3_nt: TGTGCCAGCAGCTCCCAGGGGGACGGAACGAATTCACCCCTCCACTTT; cdr3_aa: CASSSQGDGTNSPLHF
v_call: TRBV27; clone_size: few; j_call: TRBJ1-6; d_call: -; cdr3_nt: TGTGCCAGCAGCGAACGGGGCGGGACCCAACCCCACTTT; cdr3_aa: CASSERGGTQPHF
v_call: TRBV6-5; clone_size: -; j_call: TRBJ2-1; d_call: TRBD2; cdr3_nt: TGTGCCAGCAGACAATGGACTAGAGATGAGCAGTTCTTC; cdr3_aa: CASRQWTRDEQFF
v_call: TRBV28; clone_size: once; j_call: TRBJ1-5; d_call: -; cdr3_nt: TGTGCCAGCACCTGGGGCAGGGGATCTCATCAGCCCCAGCATTTT; cdr3_aa: CASTWGRGSHQPQHF
v_call: TRBV18; clone_size: -; j_call: TRBJ2-5; d_call: -; cdr3_nt: TGTGCCAGCTCGCCGCGAGCGGAGACCCAGTACTTC; cdr3_aa: CASSPRAETQYF
v_call: TRBV30; clone_size: -; j_call: TRBJ2-7; d_call: -; cdr3_nt: TGTGCCTGGAGTTTGATCTACGAGCAGTACTTC; cdr3_aa: CAWSLIYEQYF
v_call: TRBV28; clone_size: -; j_call: TRBJ2-1; d_call: -; cdr3_nt: TGTGCCAGCAGTTTATTAACGGGCCATGAGCAGTTCTTC; cdr3_aa: CASSLLTGHEQFF
v_call: TRBV6-6; clone_size: -; j_call: TRBJ2-7; d_call: TRBD1; cdr3_nt: TGTGCCAGCAGTCCTGGACAGGGTATCTACGAGCAGTACTTC; cdr3_aa: CASSPGQGIYEQYF
v_call: TRBV18; clone_size: -; j_call: TRBJ2-3; d_call: TRBD1; cdr3_nt: TGTGCCAGCTCACGGGACAGGGTGAGCACAGATACGCAGTATTTT; cdr3_aa: CASSRDRVSTDTQYF
v_call: TRBV7-8; clone_size: -; j_call: TRBJ2-5; d_call: -; cdr3_nt: TGTGCCAGCAGCTTAGCGGGGTACCAAGAGACCCAGTACTTC; cdr3_aa: CASSLAGYQETQYF
v_call: TRBV18; clone_size: -; j_call: TRBJ1-2; d_call: -; cdr3_nt: TGTGCCAGCTCACGTGCTACAGGGAGTAACTATGGCTACACCTTC; cdr3_aa: CASSRATGSNYGYTF
v_call: TRBV6-5; clone_size: -; j_call: TRBJ2-5; d_call: TRBD1; cdr3_nt: TGTGCCAGCAGCTCAGGGGGAGAGACCCAGTACTTC; cdr3_aa: CASSSGGETQYF
v_call: TRBV13; clone_size: few; j_call: TRBJ2-5; d_call: TRBD1; cdr3_nt: TGTGCCAGCAGCAGTGGGACAGGGAAGGGAGAGACCCAGTACTTC; cdr3_aa: CASSSGTGKGETQYF
v_call: TRBV6-6; clone_size: -; j_call: TRBJ2-1; d_call: TRBD2; cdr3_nt: TGTGCCAGCAGTTCACTAGCGGGAGGTTACAATGAGCAGTTCTTC; cdr3_aa: CASSSLAGGYNEQFF
v_call: TRBV28; clone_size: -; j_call: TRBJ1-4; d_call: TRBD1; cdr3_nt: TGTGCCAGCAGTTTACTCCAGGGGGCCGGAAAACTGTTTTTT; cdr3_aa: CASSLLQGAGKLFF
v_call: TRBV11-2; clone_size: -; j_call: TRBJ2-1; d_call: TRBD2; cdr3_nt: TGTGCCAGCAGCTTTAGCGGGGGGACGTACAATGAGCAGTTCTTC; cdr3_aa: CASSFSGGTYNEQFF
v_call: TRBV30; clone_size: -; j_call: TRBJ2-7; d_call: TRBD2; cdr3_nt: TGTGCCTGGAGAACTAGCGGGACCTACGAGCAGTACTTC; cdr3_aa: CAWRTSGTYEQYF
v_call: TRBV5-1; clone_size: many; j_call: TRBJ2-7; d_call: TRBD1; cdr3_nt: TGCGCCAGCAGCACTACAGGGGTGGACGAGCAGTACTTC; cdr3_aa: CASSTTGVDEQYF
v_call: TRBV7-2; clone_size: -; j_call: TRBJ1-5; d_call: -; cdr3_nt: TGTGCCAGCAGCCCCCCCGGGAATCAGCCCCAGCATTTT; cdr3_aa: CASSPPGNQPQHF
v_call: TRBV28; clone_size: -; j_call: TRBJ1-3; d_call: -; cdr3_nt: TGTGCCAGCAGTTTCCTCAGGGATGGAAACACCATATATTTT; cdr3_aa: CASSFLRDGNTIYF
v_call: TRBV30; clone_size: once; j_call: TRBJ2-7; d_call: -; cdr3_nt: TGTGCCTGTCGAGAAACAGGTTCCCCCTGGGAGCAGTACTTC; cdr3_aa: CACRETGSPWEQYF
v_call: TRBV5-4; clone_size: -; j_call: TRBJ2-1; d_call: TRBD2; cdr3_nt: TGTGCCAGCAGCTTGGCCGGGCGGGGGGACAATGAGCAGTTCTTC; cdr3_aa: CASSLAGRGDNEQFF
v_call: TRBV19; clone_size: -; j_call: TRBJ2-1; d_call: -; cdr3_nt: TGTGCCAGTAGTATCGGGCAGAACAATGAGCAGTTCTTC; cdr3_aa: CASSIGQNNEQFF
v_call: TRBV7-7; clone_size: -; j_call: TRBJ2-1; d_call: -; cdr3_nt: TGTGCCAGCAGCCCCACCGACCCTTCAAATGAGCAGTTCTTC; cdr3_aa: CASSPTDPSNEQFF
v_call: TRBV7-9; clone_size: -; j_call: TRBJ2-7; d_call: TRBD2; cdr3_nt: TGTGCCAGTAGTTTCCCGGGACTAGCGGTGTACGAGCAGTACTTC; cdr3_aa: CASSFPGLAVYEQYF
v_call: TRBV6-2/TRBV6-3; clone_size: few; j_call: TRBJ1-1; d_call: -; cdr3_nt: TGTGCCAGCAGCCCCTTTAGAGGCGTGGGGGGCCAGGGAGCTTTCTTT; cdr3_aa: CASSPFRGVGGQGAFF
v_call: TRBV5-8; clone_size: few; j_call: TRBJ1-2; d_call: -; cdr3_nt: TGTGCCAGCAGCTTGGTCGGACAGTCAGCTAACTATGGCTACACCTTC; cdr3_aa: CASSLVGQSANYGYTF
v_call: TRBV9; clone_size: many; j_call: TRBJ1-6; d_call: -; cdr3_nt: TGTGCCAGCAGCGTAGGACAGGACAGAAATTCACCCCTCCACTTT; cdr3_aa: CASSVGQDRNSPLHF
v_call: TRBV20-1; clone_size: -; j_call: TRBJ1-6; d_call: -; cdr3_nt: TGCAGTGCTAGTAGGGGTGGCTCCTATAATTCACCCCTCCACTTT; cdr3_aa: CSASRGGSYNSPLHF
v_call: TRBV27; clone_size: once; j_call: TRBJ1-2; d_call: -; cdr3_nt: TGTGCCAGCGGCCTTCAGGAATCCGCTAACTATGGCTACACCTTC; cdr3_aa: CASGLQESANYGYTF
v_call: TRBV9; clone_size: -; j_call: TRBJ1-1; d_call: -; cdr3_nt: TGTGCCAGCAGCGTAGACCCCCTGGTGGGGGGCGCTTTCTTT; cdr3_aa: CASSVDPLVGGAFF
v_call: TRBV6-2/TRBV6-3; clone_size: -; j_call: TRBJ2-5; d_call: -; cdr3_nt: TGTGCCAGCAGTTACACAACAAGGGCACAAGAGACCCAGTACTTC; cdr3_aa: CASSYTTRAQETQYF
v_call: TRBV27; clone_size: many; j_call: TRBJ2-7; d_call: -; cdr3_nt: TGTGCCAGCAGTCCAGCGGCGGGGGCTGGCGAGCAGTACTTC; cdr3_aa: CASSPAAGAGEQYF
v_call: TRBV28; clone_size: once; j_call: TRBJ2-2; d_call: -; cdr3_nt: TGTGCCAGCAGTCAGGGCGGTGAGAACACCGGGGAGCTGTTTTTT; cdr3_aa: CASSQGGENTGELFF
v_call: TRBV7-9; clone_size: -; j_call: TRBJ2-5; d_call: -; cdr3_nt: TGTGCCAGCAGCTTACGGAGGGGGTTATCGGAGACCCAGTACTTC; cdr3_aa: CASSLRRGLSETQYF
v_call: TRBV7-2; clone_size: -; j_call: TRBJ2-5; d_call: TRBD2; cdr3_nt: TGTGCCAGCAGCTTACTTGGCGGGGGGACACAAGAGACCCAGTACTTC; cdr3_aa: CASSLLGGGTQETQYF
v_call: TRBV15; clone_size: once; j_call: TRBJ1-2; d_call: -; cdr3_nt: TGTGCCACCAGCAGAGATCGGGCGCCGGGGGACTATGGCTACACCTTC; cdr3_aa: CATSRDRAPGDYGYTF
v_call: TRBV7-2; clone_size: -; j_call: TRBJ2-5; d_call: -; cdr3_nt: TGTGCCAGCAGCTTAGGGGGACGTCTCCAAGAGACCCAGTACTTC; cdr3_aa: CASSLGGRLQETQYF
v_call: TRBV7-2; clone_size: -; j_call: TRBJ2-3; d_call: TRBD1; cdr3_nt: TGTGCCAGCAGCACCCAAAGCCGTGGACAGGGGGCGGATACGCAGTATTTT; cdr3_aa: CASSTQSRGQGADTQYF
v_call: TRBV4-1; clone_size: few; j_call: TRBJ1-1; d_call: -; cdr3_nt: TGCGCCAGCAGCCAAGAAGTTGTCCGGGCTGAAGCTTTCTTT; cdr3_aa: CASSQEVVRAEAFF
v_call: TRBV18; clone_size: -; j_call: TRBJ1-2; d_call: -; cdr3_nt: TGTGCCAGCTCACCAATAAACGGGGCTAACTATGGCTACACCTTT; cdr3_aa: CASSPINGANYGYTF
v_call: TRBV18; clone_size: -; j_call: TRBJ2-1; d_call: -; cdr3_nt: TGTGCCAGCTCACGACCCCCCGGGGTATCCTACAATGAGCAGTTCTTC; cdr3_aa: CASSRPPGVSYNEQFF
v_call: TRBV4-2; clone_size: once; j_call: TRBJ2-3; d_call: -; cdr3_nt: TGTGCCAGCAGCCAAGGGATAGGCACAGATACGCAGTATTTT; cdr3_aa: CASSQGIGTDTQYF
v_call: TRBV10-1; clone_size: -; j_call: TRBJ1-4; d_call: -; cdr3_nt: TGCGCCAGCAGTGAAAAAGAAAGTCGTCGGACCGATAATGAAAAACTGTTTTTT; cdr3_aa: CASSEKESRRTDNEKLFF
v_call: TRBV2; clone_size: -; j_call: TRBJ1-5; d_call: -; cdr3_nt: TGTGCCAGCAGTGGTGGGGGAGGGTTGAGCAATCAGCCCCAGCATTTT; cdr3_aa: CASSGGGGLSNQPQHF
v_call: TRBV11-3; clone_size: few; j_call: TRBJ2-1; d_call: -; cdr3_nt: TGTGCCAGCAGCCCGGGATTTATTAACCATGAGCAGTTCTTC; cdr3_aa: CASSPGFINHEQFF
v_call: TRBV19; clone_size: -; j_call: TRBJ2-7; d_call: -; cdr3_nt: TGTGCCAGTAGTAGGTCCGGGATGGCTGGCGAGCAGTACTTC; cdr3_aa: CASSRSGMAGEQYF
v_call: TRBV29-1; clone_size: few; j_call: TRBJ2-5; d_call: -; cdr3_nt: TGCAGCGTTGACTTTCTCGCGGGGTACCAAGAGACCCAGTACTTC; cdr3_aa: CSVDFLAGYQETQYF